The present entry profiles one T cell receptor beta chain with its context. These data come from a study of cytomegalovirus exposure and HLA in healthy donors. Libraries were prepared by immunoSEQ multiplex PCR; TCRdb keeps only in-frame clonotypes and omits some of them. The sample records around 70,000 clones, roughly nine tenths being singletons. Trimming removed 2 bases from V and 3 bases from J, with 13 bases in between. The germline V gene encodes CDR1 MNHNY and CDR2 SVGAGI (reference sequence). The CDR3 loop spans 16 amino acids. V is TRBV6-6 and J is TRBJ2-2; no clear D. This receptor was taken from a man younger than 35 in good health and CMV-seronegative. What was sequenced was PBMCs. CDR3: CASSYPIDTHTGELFF. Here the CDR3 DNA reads TGTGCCAGCAGTTACCCTATAGACACTCACACCGGGGAGCTGTTTTTT.